This entry is about one T cell receptor beta chain. The method was immunoSEQ multiplex PCR; TCRdb's version includes in-frame clones alone and lacks a portion of them. The sample lists approximately 670,000 clones, 85% to 90% occurring once. The V and J ends lost 2 bases and 7 bases respectively, with 18 bases between them. This CDR3 region has 15 residues. Germline CDR1 and CDR2: KGHSH and LQKENI. The entry originates in a study of blood T cell repertoires in COVID-19. The sequence derives from a woman under 30 with acute or convalescent COVID-19. Sequenced material: peripheral blood. J is TRBJ2-7 and V is TRBV18; D perhaps matches TRBD1 (5 bases). The CDR3 DNA sequence: TGTGCCAGCTCACCAGAAGGTCAGGGCTGGCGGGAGCAGTACTTC. This encodes CASSPEGQGWREQYF.